Listed here are 8 T cell receptor beta chains from one sample, sequenced in a study of blood T cell repertoires in COVID-19. TCRdb keeps only in-frame clones here, not all; method: immunoSEQ multiplex PCR. This sample yields about 250,000 clones, of which 70% to 90% are seen a single time; 5% to 7.5% belongs to the top ten. Sequencing input: PBMCs or T cells enriched from blood (not recorded which). The source is a woman aged 45-60 years who had been exposed to COVID-19.

J is TRBJ1-5 and V is TRBV4-3, with a possible D match to TRBD1 (5 bases). The CDR3 has 14 residues. V shed 0 bases and J shed 7 bases, with 10 bases lying between them. Looked up from germline, CDR1 is LGHNA and CDR2 is YSLEER. For the CDR3, the DNA is TGCGCCAGCAGCCAAGACCGAACAGGCCAGCCCCAGCATTTT. This encodes CASSQDRTGQPQHF.

This chain joins TRBV7-8 and TRBJ2-7; D might be TRBD2 (8 bases). CDR3 size: 15 residues. The V end was cut by 6 bases, the J end by 3 bases, with 18 bases between. Germline CDR1 and CDR2: SGHVS and FQNEAQ. The CDR3 nucleotides read TGTGCCAGCAGATACGGGAGGGGGCCCAGCTACGAGCAGTACTTC. Residues: CASRYGRGPSYEQYF. The variable domain in full, with the rest retrieved from reference TRBV7-8 and TRBJ2-7, is GAGVSQSPRYKVAKRGQDVALRCDPISGHVSLFWYQQALGQGPEFLTYFQNEAQLDKSGLPSDRFFAERPEGSVSTLKIQRTQQEDSAVYLCASRYGRGPSYEQYFGPGTRLTVT.

This clone was picked up many times. Other DNA sequences of this sample code for an identical CDR3. The rearrangement uses TRBV5-4 and TRBJ2-3; the match to TRBD2 covers 8 bases. V gave up 5 bases and J gave up 0 bases; unmatched junction bases: 5. CDR3 length: 15 residues. From germline, CDR1 is SGHNT and CDR2 YYREEE (reference sequence). As DNA, the CDR3 is TGTGCCAGCAGAGATCAGCGGGGGAGCACAGATACGCAGTATTTT. This codes for CASRDQRGSTDTQYF. The full variable domain, completed using reference TRBV5-4 and TRBJ2-3, is ETGVTQSPTHLIKTRGQQVTLRCSSQSGHNTVSWYQQALGQGPQFIFQYYREEENGRGNFPPRFSGLQFPNYSSELNVNALELDDSALYLCASRDQRGSTDTQYFGPGTRLTVL.

The chain carries TRBV5-5 and TRBJ1-6, with D maybe TRBD1 (5 bases). The CDR3 loop spans 16 amino acids. V was pared by 6 bases and J by 13 bases, with 26 bases between. The germline gives CDR1 SGHKS, CDR2 YYEKEE (reference sequence). The CDR3, as DNA: TGTGCCAGCACCCTTGGACCGACGGGGGAAGGATTGCCCCTCCACTTT. Translation: CASTLGPTGEGLPLHF.

V gene TRBV28 combines with J gene TRBJ1-3; no clear D. The V gene lost 1 base and the J gene lost 7 bases, with 8 bases spanning the gap. This CDR3 has 13 residues. The germline V gene encodes CDR1 MDHEN and CDR2 SYDVKM. CDR3 residues: CASSLSSPNTIYF. The CDR3 DNA follows: TGTGCCAGCAGTTTATCCTCTCCCAACACCATATATTTT.

V usage is TRBV4-1 and J usage is TRBJ1-1; no firm D call. In germline, CDR1 is MGHRA, CDR2 YSYEKL. V was cut by 4 bases and J by 4 bases, with 16 bases left in between. This CDR3 region has 15 residues. The DNA for the CDR3 is TGCGCCAGCAGCCCCGGAGAAGGCAGTCTCACTGAAGCTTTCTTT. Amino acids: CASSPGEGSLTEAFF.

CDR3: CASSIPGTKNPTDTQYF. The CDR3 DNA is TGTGCCAGCAGTATTCCCGGGACAAAAAACCCCACAGATACGCAGTATTTT. V gene TRBV28 combines with J gene TRBJ2-3; D is perhaps TRBD1 (6 bases). The CDR3 has 17 amino acids. Germline assignment: CDR1 MDHEN and CDR2 SYDVKM. Trimming took off 5 bases at V and 2 bases at J, with 20 bases between the two ends.

The chain couples TRBV19 to TRBJ1-5, with 8 nucleotides matching TRBD1. CDR3 length: 13 amino acids. Germline lookup yields CDR1 LNHDA and CDR2 SQIVND (reference sequence). Trimming removed 10 bases from V and 7 bases from J; junction bases left unmatched: 9. The CDR3 DNA is TGTGCCACCTCGGACAGGGCAAGACAGCCCCAGCATTTT. This sequence encodes CATSDRARQPQHF.